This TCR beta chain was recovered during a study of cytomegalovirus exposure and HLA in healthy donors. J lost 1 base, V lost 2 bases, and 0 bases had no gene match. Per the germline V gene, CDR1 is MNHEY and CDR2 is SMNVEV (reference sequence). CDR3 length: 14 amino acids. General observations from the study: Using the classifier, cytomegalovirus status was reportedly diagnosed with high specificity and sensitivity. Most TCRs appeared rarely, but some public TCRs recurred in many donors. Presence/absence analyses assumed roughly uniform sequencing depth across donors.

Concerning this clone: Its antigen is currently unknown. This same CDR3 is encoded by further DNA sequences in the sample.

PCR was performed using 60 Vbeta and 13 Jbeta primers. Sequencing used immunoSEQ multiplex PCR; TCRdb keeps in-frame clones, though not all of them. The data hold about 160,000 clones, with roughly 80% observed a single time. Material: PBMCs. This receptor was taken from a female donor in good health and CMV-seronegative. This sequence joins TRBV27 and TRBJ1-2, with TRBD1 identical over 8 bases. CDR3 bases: TGTGCCAGCAGTTTAACAGGGGGTAACTATGGCTACACCTTC. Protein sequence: CASSLTGGNYGYTF.